Each of the 28 T cell receptor beta chains below was sequenced from the same sample in a study of T cells in Graves' hyperthyroidism and ophthalmopathy. Amplification of TCR beta CDR3 regions used RNA as the template. The TCR CDR3 was amplified in a first-round RT-PCR using the HTBI primer set. TCRdb re-analysed the multiplex PCR reads in MiXCR, keeping a single row per CDR3 protein. The sample holds under 400,000 distinct CDR3 sequences; about 15% are singletons and the top ten take roughly 25%. Sequencing input: blood. These receptor sequences come from a woman aged 18-29 years with Graves' hyperthyroidism that later progressed to Graves' ophthalmopathy.

The chain employs TRBV5-4 and TRBJ1-2; maybe TRBD1 (5 bases). This CDR3 has 14 amino acids. Between the trimmed V and J ends, which lost 0 bases and 5 bases, there was a span of 11 bases. The germline V gene has CDR1 SGHNT and CDR2 YYREEE (reference sequence). The CDR3 sequence: CASSLGTPIYGYTF. In nucleotides, the CDR3 is TGTGCCAGCAGCTTGGGGACACCTATTTATGGCTACACCTTC.

The chain recombines TRBV5-1 with TRBJ2-4; TRBD1 aligns across 7 bases. With V trimmed by 4 bases and J by 0 bases, 7 bases remained unmatched. The V gene's germline CDR1 is SGHRS and CDR2 YFSETQ. The CDR3 contains 16 residues. The DNA of the CDR3 is TGCGCCAGCAGCCCCGACAGGGCACTAGCCAAAAACATTCAGTACTTC. It codes for CASSPDRALAKNIQYF.

In this sample, this clonotype turned up many times. The CDR3 is CAWSSSGQGETQYF. In DNA, the CDR3 is TGTGCCTGGAGTTCCTCGGGACAGGGAGAGACCCAGTACTTC. The gene calls are TRBV30 and TRBJ2-5; TRBD1 agrees at 9 bases. Germline V lookup: CDR1 GTSNPN, CDR2 SVGIG (reference sequence). V trimming: 2 bases; J trimming: 4 bases; junction bases outside the gene matches: 5. This CDR3 region has 14 residues. The full variable domain, with the rest looked up from reference TRBV30 and TRBJ2-5, is SQTIHQWPATLVQPVGSPLSLECTVEGTSNPNLYWYRQAAGRGLQLLFYSVGIGQISSEVPQNLSASRPQDRQFILSSKKLLLSDSGFYLCAWSSSGQGETQYFGPGTRLLVL.

The V gene is TRBV6-1, the J gene TRBJ2-7; possible D gene TRBD2, 7 bases. V lost 8 bases to trimming and J lost 1 base, with 18 bases between them. Germline lookup yields CDR1 MNHNS and CDR2 SASEGT. This CDR3 contains 15 residues. CDR3: CASLVRGAISYEQYF. CDR3 bases: TGTGCCAGCCTCGTCCGGGGGGCGATTTCCTACGAGCAGTACTTC.

This clonotype came up many times. The V call is TRBV12-3 or TRBV12-4, the J call TRBJ2-1; 16 bases line up with TRBD2. This CDR3 has 23 residues. J lost 0 bases, V lost 7 bases, and 21 bases had no gene match. The CDR3 DNA sequence: TGTGCCAGCACCTTTAGGGGACTAGCGGGAGGGTTACCCCCGTTAGGCTCCTACAATGAGCAGTTCTTC. This codes for CASTFRGLAGGLPPLGSYNEQFF.

In the case of this clonotype: Being one base from a much bigger clone, this may be a read error. This chain uses TRBV4-3 with TRBJ2-7; D not resolved. Trimming removed 6 bases from V and 5 bases from J, with 26 bases in between. The V gene's germline CDR1 is LGHNA and CDR2 YSLEER. The CDR3 sequence is 17 residues long. The DNA for the CDR3 is TGCGCCAGCAGTCACGCCTATGGTGGAAGACTCCATCACGAGCAGTACTTC. Translating gives CASSHAYGGRLHHEQYF.

The J gene is TRBJ1-4, the V gene TRBV27; D not resolved. Trimming stripped 5 bases from V and 7 bases from J, with 14 bases between. The CDR3 contains 14 residues. Germline values: CDR1 MNHEY, CDR2 SMNVEV (reference sequence). The CDR3 DNA is TGTGCCAGCAGTCAACAGTATGTTGGTGAAAAACTGTTTTTT. Its protein product is CASSQQYVGEKLFF.

This clonotype was seen at least ten times. The J gene is TRBJ2-4, the V gene TRBV20-1; D is undetermined. V was clipped by 5 bases and J by 1 base, with 6 bases between them. The length of the CDR3 is 12 residues. Germline V lookup: CDR1 DFQATT, CDR2 SNEGSKA (reference sequence). This CDR3 reads CSAPKAKNIQYF. In DNA form, the CDR3 reads TGCAGTGCTCCTAAGGCCAAAAACATTCAGTACTTC.

V usage is TRBV20-1 and J usage is TRBJ1-5; 7 positions agree with TRBD1. CDR1 DFQATT and CDR2 SNEGSKA come from the germline V gene (reference sequence). V gave up 1 base and J gave up 4 bases; unmatched junction bases: 7. This CDR3 is built from 15 residues. The CDR3 loop reads CSARGVQGLNQPQHF. DNA for the CDR3: TGCAGTGCTAGAGGGGTACAGGGGTTAAATCAGCCCCAGCATTTT.

This clonotype has at least ten counts. The chain employs TRBV28 and TRBJ1-6, with 7 bases that match TRBD1. In germline, CDR1 is MDHEN, CDR2 SYDVKM. Losses at the gene ends were 6 bases for V and 7 bases for J; bases not matched to a gene: 6. This CDR3 spans 14 amino acids. The CDR3 DNA is TGTGCCAGCAGAACCGGGACAGCCAATTCACCCCTCCACTTT. Amino acids: CASRTGTANSPLHF.

The V gene is TRBV3-1, the J gene TRBJ2-2; 11 bases match TRBD2. Germline CDR1 reads LGHDT; CDR2 reads YNNKEL (reference sequence). V was pared by 2 bases and J by 4 bases, with 6 bases of the junction left unmatched. The CDR3 is 17 amino acids. For the CDR3, the DNA is TGTGCCAGCAGCCAACAGACTAGCGGGACTATCACCGGGGAGCTGTTTTTT. Its protein product is CASSQQTSGTITGELFF.

The rearrangement links TRBV20-1 to TRBJ2-7; 10 bases are shared with TRBD1. J gave up 5 bases and V 4 bases, and 2 bases lay outside the gene matches. Germline CDR1 reads DFQATT; CDR2 reads SNEGSKA (reference sequence). The CDR3 contains 12 residues. CDR3 region: CSATGQGNEQYF. DNA for the CDR3: TGCAGTGCTACGGGACAGGGGAACGAGCAGTACTTC.

This chain uses TRBV3-1 with TRBJ2-2; TRBD2 aligns across 11 bases. This CDR3 contains 14 residues. Per the germline V gene, CDR1 is LGHDT and CDR2 is YNNKEL (reference sequence). V trimming: 6 bases; J trimming: 6 bases; junction bases outside the gene matches: 3. The DNA of the CDR3 is TGTGCCAGCAGTGTAGCGGGAGGGGCCGGGGAGCTGTTTTTT. The encoded protein is CASSVAGGAGELFF.

The table lists this clonotype with a few counts. J is TRBJ2-7 and V is TRBV5-1, with D maybe TRBD2 (6 bases). Germline V CDR1 and CDR2: SGHRS, YFSETQ. V was shortened by 0 bases and J by 5 bases, with 15 bases between the two germline ends. This CDR3 comprises 15 residues. Here the CDR3 reads CASSLGDGRNHEQYF. Here the CDR3 DNA reads TGCGCCAGCAGCTTGGGCGACGGGAGAAACCACGAGCAGTACTTC.

This clonotype was seen at least ten times. The chain uses TRBV20-1 and TRBJ2-7; a weak D match, TRBD1 (5 bases). CDR1 is DFQATT, CDR2 SNEGSKA, per germline (reference sequence). V was trimmed by 0 bases and J by 3 bases, leaving 9 bases between them. CDR3 length equals 13 residues. This chain's CDR3 is CSAREGRDYEQYF. In nucleotides, the CDR3 is TGCAGTGCTAGAGAGGGCAGGGACTACGAGCAGTACTTC.

This clonotype appeared many times. The V gene is TRBV4-1, the J gene TRBJ2-7; perhaps TRBD2 as D (6 bases). Trimming shortened V by 1 base and J by 2 bases, and 12 bases separated the two germline ends. CDR1 and CDR2 (germline): MGHRA, YSYEKL. This CDR3 has 15 amino acids. CDR3 in DNA: TGCGCCAGCAGCCAAGGAACTAGCAGGACCTACGAGCAGTACTTC. As protein: CASSQGTSRTYEQYF.

This clonotype was counted only a few times. The chain recombines TRBV20-1 with TRBJ2-3, with D possibly TRBD1 on 5 matching bases. V was pared by 0 bases and J by 1 base, with 14 bases between. The CDR3 has 16 residues. The germline V gene has CDR1 DFQATT and CDR2 SNEGSKA (reference sequence). CDR3 region: CSARDIAGIGTDTQYF. CDR3 DNA: TGCAGTGCTAGAGATATCGCAGGGATAGGCACAGATACGCAGTATTTT.

The chain couples TRBV5-4 to TRBJ1-2; tentatively, D is TRBD1 (5 bases). Germline lookup yields CDR1 SGHNT and CDR2 YYREEE (reference sequence). The CDR3 runs to 14 residues. The V and J ends lost 4 bases and 4 bases respectively, with 14 bases between them. CDR3 coding DNA: TGTGCCAGCAGCGTTACAGGCGACTTCTATGGCTACACCTTC. Translated, it gives CASSVTGDFYGYTF.

This clonotype was recorded many times. This chain links TRBV7-9 with TRBJ2-7; D possibly corresponds to TRBD1 (5 bases). The CDR3 loop spans 12 amino acids. Germline V gives CDR1 SEHNR, CDR2 FQNEAQ (reference sequence). The V gene lost 5 bases and the J gene lost 3 bases, with 8 bases spanning the gap. The CDR3 here is CASSRQNYEQYF. In DNA, the CDR3 is TGTGCCAGCAGCCGACAGAACTACGAGCAGTACTTC.

This clonotype was seen more than once but under ten times. This chain uses TRBV6-9 with TRBJ2-5; TRBD2 aligns across 9 bases. J lost 4 bases, V lost 3 bases, and 6 bases had no gene match. The CDR3 spans 15 residues. Germline V gives CDR1 MNHGY, CDR2 SVAAGI. CDR3 sequence reads: CASSYLREGGETQYF. CDR3 DNA sequence: TGTGCCAGCAGTTACTTGCGGGAGGGGGGAGAGACCCAGTACTTC.

This clonotype was observed at least ten times. The J gene is TRBJ1-5, the V gene TRBV7-2; TRBD1 is a possible D gene (6 bases). The CDR3 length is 15 residues. V lost 3 bases, J lost 3 bases, and 12 bases lay in between. Germline V CDR1 and CDR2: SGHTA, FQGNSA. The chain's CDR3 is CASSFGGPTNQPQHF. In DNA, the CDR3 is TGTGCCAGCAGCTTCGGGGGCCCAACCAATCAGCCCCAGCATTTT.

This clonotype was observed a few times. This chain connects TRBV6-1 to TRBJ2-2; D not certain. Trimming took 5 bases from V and 6 from J, leaving 10 bases between them. The CDR3 is made up of 13 amino acids. Germline CDR1 reads MNHNS; CDR2 reads SASEGT. The CDR3 bases are TGTGCCAGCAGTCCCCGAATCCCCGGGGAGCTGTTTTTT. The encoded protein is CASSPRIPGELFF.

Comment on this clonotype: The junction shows a germline mismatch at one end, possibly a read error. The chain employs TRBV12-3 or TRBV12-4 and TRBJ2-1; D may be TRBD1 (5 bases). The CDR3 is 14 amino acids. The CDR3: CASSRIPREEEQLF. The CDR3 DNA follows: TGTGCCAGCAGTCGCATACCCAGGGAAGAAGAGCAGCTCTTC.

This clonotype was counted a few times. V and J are TRBV28 and TRBJ2-1, with a possible D match to TRBD2 (5 bases). Trimming pared 6 bases from V and 7 bases from J, leaving 22 bases between. This CDR3 has 16 amino acids. CDR1 is MDHEN and CDR2 is SYDVKM in the germline V gene. CDR3 loop: CASSSPGGPIKNEQFF. The CDR3 DNA reads as TGTGCCAGCAGCTCACCCGGCGGGCCGATAAAAAATGAGCAGTTCTTC.

The CDR3 DNA is TGTGCCAGCAGCCCAGACAGGGGGTTTGGCTACACCTTC. Protein sequence: CASSPDRGFGYTF. This chain uses TRBV6-1 with TRBJ1-2, with TRBD1 identical over 9 bases. Germline assignment: CDR1 MNHNS and CDR2 SASEGT. J gave up 7 bases and V 6 bases, and 6 bases lay outside the gene matches. This CDR3 contains 13 residues.

The table lists this clonotype with many counts. The CDR3 loop reads CASSSRGGGKGTQYF. DNA for the CDR3: TGTGCCAGCAGCTCCCGTGGTGGGGGTAAAGGGACCCAGTACTTC. The chain carries TRBV7-3 and TRBJ2-5; D tentatively fits TRBD1 or TRBD2 (5 bases each). Germline assignment: CDR1 SGHTA and CDR2 FQGTGA. CDR3 length equals 15 residues. Between the trimmed V and J ends, which lost 4 bases and 7 bases, there was a span of 19 bases.

This clonotype was detected many times. The chain couples TRBV27 to TRBJ2-7; possibly TRBD1 or TRBD2 for D (6 bases each). V lost 0 bases and J 2 bases, leaving 14 bases between the germline ends. Germline values: CDR1 MNHEY, CDR2 SMNVEV (reference sequence). This CDR3 is 16 amino acids long. The CDR3 is CASSLSPGGGTYEQYF. As DNA, the CDR3 is TGTGCCAGCAGTTTATCCCCCGGGGGCGGAACCTACGAGCAGTACTTC.

In nucleotides, the CDR3 is TGCAGTGCTACCACGGGACTAACACTCACAGATACGCAGTATTTT. Amino acids: CSATTGLTLTDTQYF. J is TRBJ2-3 and V is TRBV20-1; TRBD2 aligns across 7 bases. J lost 2 bases, V lost 4 bases, and 9 bases had no gene match. The germline V gene has CDR1 DFQATT and CDR2 SNEGSKA (reference sequence). CDR3 length equals 15 residues.